Shown below are 20 T cell receptor beta chains from a single sample sequenced in a study of blood T cell repertoires in COVID-19. The data were produced by immunoSEQ multiplex PCR, yet TCRdb's version contains in-frame clones alone and is incomplete. The sample lists a few hundred thousand clones; approximately 88% were seen once. What was sequenced was peripheral blood. The source is a woman in her seventies with COVID-19, enrolled during active disease.

This clone was counted a single time. The V and J genes are TRBV7-9 and TRBJ2-5, with TRBD2 identical over 12 bases. J lost 4 bases, V lost 5 bases, and 5 bases had no gene match. The CDR3 is made up of 15 amino acids. The V gene's germline CDR1 is SEHNR and CDR2 FQNEAQ (reference sequence). CDR3 nucleotide sequence: TGTGCCAGCAGCCTGACTAGCGGGAGAGGAGAGACCCAGTACTTC. This gives the protein CASSLTSGRGETQYF.

The chain joins TRBV15 to TRBJ1-5, with D tentatively TRBD1 (5 bases). Germline V gene data show CDR1 as LNHNV and CDR2 as YYDKDF (reference sequence). V was trimmed by 0 bases and J by 3 bases, leaving 9 bases between them. The CDR3 totals 15 residues. The CDR3 here is CATSRDPGPNQPQHF. The DNA of the CDR3 is TGTGCCACCAGCAGAGACCCAGGGCCCAATCAGCCCCAGCATTTT.

V gene TRBV9 combines with J gene TRBJ2-5; D gene ambiguous. The germline V and J ends were trimmed by 4 bases and 6 bases, with 13 bases remaining between them. The germline CDR1 and CDR2 sequences are SGDLS and YYNGEE. The CDR3 is 13 amino acids. The CDR3 loop reads CASSPRSGKTQYF. For the CDR3, the DNA is TGTGCCAGCAGCCCCCGGAGTGGCAAGACCCAGTACTTC.

This clone was observed once. V and J are TRBV11-3 and TRBJ1-2; no firm D call. The CDR3 length is 15 residues. The V end was cut by 0 bases, the J end by 4 bases, with 12 bases between. CDR1 and CDR2 from the germline V gene are SGHNT and YENEEA. For the CDR3, the DNA is TGTGCCAGCAGCTTAGATGAGGGAAAGGGCTATGGCTACACCTTC. Its protein product is CASSLDEGKGYGYTF.

The chain is built from TRBV21-1 and TRBJ1-2; the D call of TRBD1 is as the table states it, not checked on the DNA. TRBV21-1 counts as a pseudogene. The CDR3 extends over 16 amino acids. This chain's CDR3 is CASSKRHTDRAYGYTF. DNA of the CDR3: TGTGCCAGCAGCAAACGACACACGGACAGAGCCTATGGCTACACCTTC.

CDR3 sequence: CASSYSETAGGGYYF. In DNA form, the CDR3 reads TGTGCCAGCAGTTACTCGGAAACAGCGGGCGGTGGATATTACTTC. V is TRBV6-5 and J is TRBJ2-7, with a possible D match to TRBD2 (6 bases). CDR3 length: 15 amino acids. V shed 0 bases and J shed 13 bases, with 22 bases lying between them. Germline loops: CDR1 MNHEY, CDR2 SVGAGI.

The table lists this clone with a few counts. The chain uses TRBV5-1 and TRBJ2-7, with TRBD1 identical over 7 bases. The germline V gene has CDR1 SGHRS and CDR2 YFSETQ. The junction had 6 bases not matched to a gene; V was cut back by 3 bases and J by 0 bases. The CDR3 contains 15 residues. CDR3 bases: TGCGCCAGCAGCTCACAGACAGGGACCTCCTACGAGCAGTACTTC. As protein: CASSSQTGTSYEQYF. The full variable domain, its missing parts supplied by reference TRBV5-1 and TRBJ2-7, is KAGVTQTPRYLIKTRGQQVTLSCSPISGHRSVSWYQQTPGQGLQFLFEYFSETQRNKGNFPGRFSGRQFSNSRSEMNVSTLELGDSALYLCASSSQTGTSYEQYFGPGTRLTVT.

V and J are TRBV12-3 or TRBV12-4 and TRBJ2-5; no clear D gene. The CDR3 spans 12 residues. Trimming pared 6 bases from V and 0 bases from J, leaving 5 bases between. The CDR3 here is CASSLYQETQYF. CDR3 bases: TGTGCCAGCAGCCTGTACCAAGAGACCCAGTACTTC.

CDR3 protein: CASSRLRGSESGELFF. The CDR3 bases are TGTGCCAGCAGCCGCTTGCGAGGATCCGAGTCCGGGGAGCTGTTTTTT. The rearrangement uses TRBV4-2 and TRBJ2-2; D is ambiguous. Germline V gene sequence: CDR1 LGHNA, CDR2 YNFKEQ. Trimming shortened V by 4 bases and J by 6 bases, and 18 bases separated the two germline ends. CDR3 length: 16 residues.

This chain links TRBV7-2 with TRBJ2-2; D is perhaps TRBD2 (6 bases). Germline lookup yields CDR1 SGHTA and CDR2 FQGNSA. CDR3 length equals 14 residues. V was shortened by 1 base and J by 6 bases, with 9 bases between the two germline ends. The CDR3 region has the DNA TGTGCCAGCAGCTTAGGGGCTAGCGCCGGGGAGCTGTTTTTT. Its translation is CASSLGASAGELFF.

V usage is TRBV5-4 and J usage is TRBJ1-4; D gene uncertain. The germline V and J ends were trimmed by 4 bases and 5 bases, with 15 bases remaining between them. Germline V gene data show CDR1 as SGHNT and CDR2 as YYREEE (reference sequence). CDR3 length: 15 amino acids. For the CDR3, the DNA is TGTGCCAGCAGCGCGACGGGAGGACCAAATGAAAAACTGTTTTTT. Its protein product is CASSATGGPNEKLFF.

This chain links TRBV19 with TRBJ1-5, with unresolved D. The CDR3 length is 16 residues. V lost 3 bases and J 1 base, leaving 13 bases between the germline ends. Germline values: CDR1 LNHDA, CDR2 SQIVND (reference sequence). CDR3 DNA: TGTGCCAGTAGTATTCCTTTTCGTCAGAGCAATCAGCCCCAGCATTTT. Translating it yields CASSIPFRQSNQPQHF.

The chain joins TRBV5-1 to TRBJ2-7; possibly TRBD2 for D (6 bases). V shed 6 bases and J shed 2 bases, with 15 bases lying between them. Germline V CDR1 and CDR2: SGHRS, YFSETQ. The CDR3 runs 14 residues. The CDR3 sequence: CASTWARGAYEQYF. The CDR3 region has the DNA TGCGCCAGCACTTGGGCACGCGGGGCCTACGAGCAGTACTTC.

This chain links TRBV5-1 with TRBJ1-2, with 7 bases fitting TRBD1. J was trimmed by 4 bases and V by 4 bases; bases with no gene match: 7. The CDR3 contains 14 residues. Germline V gene data show CDR1 as SGHRS and CDR2 as YFSETQ. The CDR3 here is CASSPGTVGYGYTF. For the CDR3, the DNA is TGCGCCAGCAGCCCGGGGACAGTGGGCTATGGCTACACCTTC.

The chain recombines TRBV7-2 with TRBJ2-7; D perhaps matches TRBD2 (6 bases). The V end lost 6 bases, the J end lost 0 bases, and 15 bases lay between the germline ends. This CDR3 comprises 15 residues. The germline V gene has CDR1 SGHTA and CDR2 FQGNSA. CDR3 coding DNA: TGTGCCAGCAGACCGACTAGTATCGGCTCCTACGAGCAGTACTTC. It specifies CASRPTSIGSYEQYF.

The chain combines TRBV7-6 with TRBJ2-7, with 11 bases identical to TRBD1. CDR1 is SGHVS, CDR2 FNYEAQ, per germline. J gave up 5 bases and V 6 bases, and 3 bases lay outside the gene matches. The CDR3 totals 13 residues. Here the CDR3 reads CASRGTGGNEQYF. The DNA for the CDR3 is TGTGCCAGCAGGGGGACAGGGGGTAACGAGCAGTACTTC. Variable domain in full (rest from reference TRBV7-6 and TRBJ2-7): GAGVSQSPRYKVTKRGQDVALRCDPISGHVSLYWYRQALGQGPEFLTYFNYEAQQDKSGLPNDRFSAERPEGSISTLTIQRTEQRDSAMYRCASRGTGGNEQYFGPGTRLTVT.

This clone was detected once. The V and J genes are TRBV27 and TRBJ2-2; the D gene is possibly TRBD2 (6 bases). Germline lookup yields CDR1 MNHEY and CDR2 SMNVEV (reference sequence). V was clipped by 6 bases and J by 7 bases, with 15 bases between them. The CDR3 is 14 amino acids. This chain's CDR3 is CASRWRGVDGELFF. CDR3 in DNA: TGTGCCAGCAGATGGAGGGGTGTGGACGGGGAGCTGTTTTTT.

The rearrangement joins TRBV5-1 to TRBJ2-5; 12 bases line up with TRBD2. The CDR3 length is 16 residues. Germline values: CDR1 SGHRS, CDR2 YFSETQ. The V and J ends lost 5 bases and 4 bases, in that order; junction bases with no gene match: 9. The CDR3 nucleotides read TGCGCCAGCAGACTAGCGGGAGGCGGCTGGCGAGAGACCCAGTACTTC. This gives the protein CASRLAGGGWRETQYF.

The genes are TRBV5-1 and TRBJ2-1; 8 bases match TRBD2. The junction had 12 bases not matched to a gene; V was cut back by 4 bases and J by 9 bases. CDR3 size: 15 residues. Germline V CDR1 and CDR2: SGHRS, YFSETQ. The CDR3 region has the DNA TGCGCCAGCAGCCGGGAGGGCTTCGGGGGCGGTGAGCAGTTCTTC. This translates into CASSREGFGGGEQFF.

The chain recombines TRBV5-6 with TRBJ2-7, with 8 bases lining up with TRBD1. The V gene's germline CDR1 is SGHDT and CDR2 YYEEEE. V gave up 0 bases and J gave up 2 bases; unmatched junction bases: 4. The CDR3 extends over 15 amino acids. CDR3 bases: TGTGCCAGCAGCTTGGGACAGGGGATTGCCTACGAGCAGTACTTC. Its translation is CASSLGQGIAYEQYF.